Shown below are 13 T cell receptor beta chains from a single sample sequenced in a study of T cell responses to AZD1222 COVID-19 vaccine. TCRdb's table, derived via immunoSEQ multiplex PCR, lists solely in-frame clones and lacks some. The table lists 100,000 to 120,000 clones, 70% to 90% of them singletons. Sequences were derived from peripheral blood, sampled on day 0 of AZD1222 vaccination. The receptor set was obtained from an adult in good health.

The chain has TRBV28 and TRBJ2-5, with 12 nucleotides matching TRBD2. The germline CDR1 and CDR2 sequences are MDHEN and SYDVKM. V shed 5 bases, J shed 2 bases, and the junction held 0 bases outside the gene matches. CDR3 length equals 14 residues. Here the CDR3 DNA reads TGTGCCAGCAGTCTAGCGGGGGGGCAAGAGACCCAGTACTTC. It yields the protein CASSLAGGQETQYF.

This chain links TRBV21-1 with TRBJ1-5. TRBV21-1 is a pseudogene. The CDR3 is 17 residues long. The CDR3, as DNA: TGTGCCAGCAGCAAGGGGGGGGTTATTTATAGCAATCAGCCCCAGCATTTT. It encodes CASSKGGVIYSNQPQHF.

The chain couples TRBV19 to TRBJ2-5; 8 bases are a match to TRBD2. Germline V gives CDR1 LNHDA, CDR2 SQIVND (reference sequence). The junction had 17 bases not matched to a gene; V was cut back by 6 bases and J by 5 bases. This CDR3 has 17 residues. The CDR3 sequence: CASSPAGGTRIGETQYF. In DNA, the CDR3 is TGTGCCAGTAGCCCGGCGGGGGGCACCCGGATCGGGGAGACCCAGTACTTC.

This rearrangement joins TRBV7-3 to TRBJ2-1, with 12 bases aligning to TRBD2. The J segment lost 9 bases and the V segment lost 4 bases, leaving 7 bases of the junction unmatched. The CDR3 totals 15 residues. The germline CDR1 and CDR2 sequences are SGHTA and FQGTGA. The CDR3 bases are TGTGCCAGCAGCTATCTAGCGGGAGGGCCAGGTGAGCAGTTCTTC. It encodes CASSYLAGGPGEQFF.

The rearrangement joins TRBV7-2 to TRBJ2-7; 11 positions agree with TRBD1. V shed 3 bases and J 3 bases; nucleotides not matched to a gene: 4. Germline values: CDR1 SGHTA, CDR2 FQGNSA. The CDR3 spans 15 residues. CDR3 sequence reads: CASSFGTGGFYEQYF. The CDR3 coding sequence is TGTGCCAGCAGCTTCGGGACAGGGGGGTTCTACGAGCAGTACTTC.

This clone was seen a few times. The rearrangement joins TRBV2 to TRBJ1-2; 8 bases line up with TRBD1. Germline V CDR1 and CDR2: SNHLY, FYNNEI. The CDR3 runs to 15 residues. The ends lost 5 bases at V and 4 bases at J; junction bases unmatched: 9. CDR3 sequence reads: CASSLEGTGGYGYTF. As DNA, the CDR3 is TGTGCCAGCAGTTTGGAAGGGACAGGAGGCTATGGCTACACCTTC.

V usage is TRBV7-2 and J usage is TRBJ1-2; D may be TRBD1 (5 bases). The germline V and J ends were trimmed by 0 bases and 3 bases, with 8 bases remaining between them. Germline values: CDR1 SGHTA, CDR2 FQGNSA. CDR3 size: 14 residues. The CDR3 bases are TGTGCCAGCAGCTTAGCGCGGGGACACTATGGCTACACCTTC. It specifies CASSLARGHYGYTF. The full variable domain, rest sourced from reference TRBV7-2 and TRBJ1-2, is GAGVSQSPSNKVTEKGKDVELRCDPISGHTALYWYRQSLGQGLEFLIYFQGNSAPDKSGLPSDRFSAERTGGSVSTLTIQRTQQEDSAVYLCASSLARGHYGYTFGSGTRLTVV.

The chain has TRBV4-1 and TRBJ2-3, with TRBD1 identical over 8 bases. The CDR3 is 14 amino acids. V was clipped by 4 bases and J by 5 bases; unmatched bases: 5. In germline, CDR1 is MGHRA, CDR2 YSYEKL. CDR3 nucleotide sequence: TGCGCCAGCAGCCTCCGGACAGGGCGAGATACGCAGTATTTT. Translated: CASSLRTGRDTQYF.

The chain is built from TRBV7-8 and TRBJ1-1; unclear D gene. The CDR3 is made up of 14 amino acids. Deletions cut 2 bases from V and 0 bases from J, with 7 bases between. The germline gives CDR1 SGHVS, CDR2 FQNEAQ. The CDR3 loop reads CASSLTTVNTEAFF. CDR3 DNA: TGTGCCAGCAGCTTAACTACGGTGAACACTGAAGCTTTCTTT.

V and J are TRBV15 and TRBJ1-1; D may be TRBD1 (6 bases). V shed 5 bases and J shed 3 bases, with 16 bases lying between them. Looked up from germline, CDR1 is LNHNV and CDR2 is YYDKDF (reference sequence). This CDR3 spans 15 amino acids. This CDR3 reads CATSQTQGLDTEAFF. The CDR3 DNA reads TGTGCCACCAGCCAGACACAGGGATTGGACACTGAAGCTTTCTTT.

The genes are TRBV7-9 and TRBJ2-6; 7 bases line up with TRBD1. Germline V gene data show CDR1 as SEHNR and CDR2 as FQNEAQ (reference sequence). The J segment lost 4 bases and the V segment lost 6 bases, leaving 18 bases of the junction unmatched. The CDR3 runs 19 residues. In DNA form, the CDR3 reads TGTGCCAGCAGATTATTCGGGACAGATCATCTCATGGGGGCCAACGTCCTGACTTTC. Protein product: CASRLFGTDHLMGANVLTF.

The rearrangement links TRBV6-2 or TRBV6-3 to TRBJ2-5; weak D call: TRBD2 (7 bases). V was pared by 1 base and J by 10 bases, with 13 bases between. This CDR3 has 13 amino acids. Germline-derived CDR1 and CDR2 are MNHEY and SVGEGT. The CDR3 reads CASSYLGAGDQYF. The CDR3 DNA reads TGTGCCAGCAGTTACTTGGGGGCGGGGGACCAGTACTTC.

The chain joins TRBV28 to TRBJ1-1; D gene ambiguous. Germline V lookup: CDR1 MDHEN, CDR2 SYDVKM. V gave up 2 bases and J gave up 0 bases, with 7 bases separating them. The CDR3 is made up of 14 amino acids. The CDR3 here is CASSLVQMNTEAFF. CDR3 DNA sequence: TGTGCCAGCAGTTTAGTCCAGATGAACACTGAAGCTTTCTTT.